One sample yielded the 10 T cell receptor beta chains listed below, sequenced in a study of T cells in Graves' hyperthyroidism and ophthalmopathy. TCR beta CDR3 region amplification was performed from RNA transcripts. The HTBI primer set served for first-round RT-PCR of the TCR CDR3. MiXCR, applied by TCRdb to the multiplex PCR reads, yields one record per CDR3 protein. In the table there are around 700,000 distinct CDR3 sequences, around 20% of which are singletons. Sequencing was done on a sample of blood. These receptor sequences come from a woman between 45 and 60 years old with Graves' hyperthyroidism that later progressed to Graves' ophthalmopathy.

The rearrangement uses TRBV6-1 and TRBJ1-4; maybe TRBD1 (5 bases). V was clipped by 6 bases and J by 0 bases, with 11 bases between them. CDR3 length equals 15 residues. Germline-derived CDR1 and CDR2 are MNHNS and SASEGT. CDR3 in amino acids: CASSRDGSTNEKLFF. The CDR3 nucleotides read TGTGCCAGCAGCCGGGACGGATCAACTAATGAAAAACTGTTTTTT.

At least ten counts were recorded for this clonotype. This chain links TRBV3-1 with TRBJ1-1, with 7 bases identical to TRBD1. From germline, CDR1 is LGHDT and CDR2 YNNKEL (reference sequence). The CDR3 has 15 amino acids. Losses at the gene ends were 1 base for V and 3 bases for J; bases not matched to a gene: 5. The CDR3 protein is CASSQAGRGDTEAFF. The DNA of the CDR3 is TGTGCCAGCAGCCAAGCTGGCAGGGGGGACACTGAAGCTTTCTTT.

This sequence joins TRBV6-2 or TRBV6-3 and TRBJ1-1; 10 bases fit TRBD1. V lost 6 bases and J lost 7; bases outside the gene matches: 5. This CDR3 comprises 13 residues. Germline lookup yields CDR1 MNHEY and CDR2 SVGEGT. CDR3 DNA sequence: TGTGCCAGCAGACGGACAGGGGGGGGTGAAGCTTTCTTT. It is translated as CASRRTGGGEAFF.

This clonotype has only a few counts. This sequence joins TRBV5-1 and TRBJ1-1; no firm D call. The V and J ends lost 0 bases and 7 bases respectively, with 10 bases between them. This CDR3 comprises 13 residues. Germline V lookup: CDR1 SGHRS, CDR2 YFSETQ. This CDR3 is CASSLAGGIEAFF. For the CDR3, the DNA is TGCGCCAGCAGCTTGGCCGGAGGAATTGAAGCTTTCTTT. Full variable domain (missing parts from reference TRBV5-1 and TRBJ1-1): KAGVTQTPRYLIKTRGQQVTLSCSPISGHRSVSWYQQTPGQGLQFLFEYFSETQRNKGNFPGRFSGRQFSNSRSEMNVSTLELGDSALYLCASSLAGGIEAFFGQGTRLTVV.

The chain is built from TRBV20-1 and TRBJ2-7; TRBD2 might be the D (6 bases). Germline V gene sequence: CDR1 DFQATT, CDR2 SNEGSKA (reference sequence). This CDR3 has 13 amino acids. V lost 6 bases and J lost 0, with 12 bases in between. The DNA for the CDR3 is TGCAGTGCGGGGACTGATACCTCCTACGAGCAGTACTTC. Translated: CSAGTDTSYEQYF.

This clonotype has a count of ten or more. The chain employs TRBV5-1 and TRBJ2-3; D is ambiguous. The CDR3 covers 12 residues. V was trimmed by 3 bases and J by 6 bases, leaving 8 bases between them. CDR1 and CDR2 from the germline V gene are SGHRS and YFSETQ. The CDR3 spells CASSWTADTQYF. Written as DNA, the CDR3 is TGCGCCAGCAGCTGGACGGCGGATACGCAGTATTTT.

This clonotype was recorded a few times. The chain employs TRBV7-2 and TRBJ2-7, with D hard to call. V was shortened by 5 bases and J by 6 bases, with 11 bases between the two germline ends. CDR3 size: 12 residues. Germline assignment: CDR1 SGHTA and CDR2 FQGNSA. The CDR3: CASSHYTLEQYF. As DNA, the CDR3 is TGTGCCAGCAGCCACTATACACTCGAGCAGTACTTC.

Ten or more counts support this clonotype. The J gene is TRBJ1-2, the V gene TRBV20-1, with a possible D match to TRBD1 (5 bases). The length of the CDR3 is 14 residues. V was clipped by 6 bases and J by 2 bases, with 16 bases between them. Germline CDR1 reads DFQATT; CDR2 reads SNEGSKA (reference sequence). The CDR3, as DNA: TGCAGTGCCACGGGACGGCTATTCAACTATGGCTACACCTTC. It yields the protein CSATGRLFNYGYTF.

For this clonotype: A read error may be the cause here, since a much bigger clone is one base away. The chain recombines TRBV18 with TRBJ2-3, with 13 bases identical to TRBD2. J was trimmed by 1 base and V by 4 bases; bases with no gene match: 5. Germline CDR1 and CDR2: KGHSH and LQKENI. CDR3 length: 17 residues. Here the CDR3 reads CASSRGTSGVGTDTQYF. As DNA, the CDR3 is TGTGCCAGCTCACGCGGGACTAGCGGGGTCGGCACAGATACGCAGTATTTT.

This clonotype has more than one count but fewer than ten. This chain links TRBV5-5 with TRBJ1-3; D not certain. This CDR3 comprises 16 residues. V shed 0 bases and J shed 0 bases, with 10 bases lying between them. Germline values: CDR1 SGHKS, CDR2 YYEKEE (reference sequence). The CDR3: CASSLDIWVSGNTIYF. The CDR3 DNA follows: TGTGCCAGCAGCTTGGATATCTGGGTCTCTGGAAACACCATATATTTT.